This T cell receptor (beta chain) originates from a study of control samples from healthy donors and cancer patients. There are 13 residues in the CDR3. V dropped 6 bases and J dropped 11; count of bases not matched to a gene: 12. Germline V lookup: CDR1 MNHEY, CDR2 SVGAGI. The data were produced by immunoSEQ multiplex PCR, yet TCRdb's version contains in-frame clones alone and is incomplete. The sample lists 45,000 to 60,000 clones; roughly nine tenths were seen once. Sequencing was carried out using PBMCs. The V call is TRBV6-5, the J call TRBJ1-1; 7 nucleotides align to TRBD1. This clonotype was obtained from a man under 40 with colorectal cancer. CDR3 loop: CASSPGQAYWAFF. In nucleotides, the CDR3 is TGTGCCAGCAGCCCCGGACAGGCGTATTGGGCTTTCTTT.